Listed here are 25 T cell receptor beta chains from one sample, sequenced in a study of T cell responses to AZD1222 COVID-19 vaccine. Only in-frame clones appear in the TCRdb table, and some are missing; sequencing was by immunoSEQ multiplex PCR. The sample contains some 110,000 clones, about nine tenths of which appear only once. The sequences come from peripheral blood, collected on day 0 of AZD1222 vaccination. These receptors were collected from an adult in good health.

The chain recombines TRBV9 with TRBJ1-1, with 7 positions matching TRBD1. The ends lost 2 bases at V and 2 bases at J; junction bases unmatched: 6. Germline assignment: CDR1 SGDLS and CDR2 YYNGEE. The CDR3 consists of 15 residues. The CDR3 DNA follows: TGTGCCAGCAGCGTCCTACAGGGGACAAACACTGAAGCTTTCTTT. Translating gives CASSVLQGTNTEAFF.

The chain combines TRBV27 with TRBJ2-1; 8 bases are a match to TRBD1. The CDR3 loop spans 15 amino acids. Germline trimming cut 2 bases from V and 4 bases from J; bases unmatched to any gene: 4. Germline V lookup: CDR1 MNHEY, CDR2 SMNVEV (reference sequence). CDR3 nucleotides: TGTGCCAGCAGTTTAGGACAGGGCCCATACAATGAGCAGTTCTTC. It specifies CASSLGQGPYNEQFF.

The genes are TRBV7-8 and TRBJ1-2; 7 bases match TRBD1. The CDR3 extends over 15 amino acids. Looked up from germline, CDR1 is SGHVS and CDR2 is FQNEAQ. Trimming removed 5 bases from V and 3 bases from J; junction bases left unmatched: 9. CDR3 nucleotide sequence: TGTGCCAGCAGCATAGGGACAGCAAACCACTATGGCTACACCTTC. Its protein product is CASSIGTANHYGYTF. Combining the CDR3 with reference TRBV7-8 and TRBJ1-2 gives the whole variable domain GAGVSQSPRYKVAKRGQDVALRCDPISGHVSLFWYQQALGQGPEFLTYFQNEAQLDKSGLPSDRFFAERPEGSVSTLKIQRTQQEDSAVYLCASSIGTANHYGYTFGSGTRLTVV.

J is TRBJ2-4 and V is TRBV28, with TRBD2 matching over 12 bases. V was clipped by 4 bases and J by 3 bases; unmatched bases: 4. CDR1 and CDR2 (germline): MDHEN, SYDVKM. CDR3 size: 16 residues. In DNA, the CDR3 is TGTGCCAGCAGTTCCCGACTAGCGGGGGACAAAAACATTCAGTACTTC. It yields the protein CASSSRLAGDKNIQYF.

The rearrangement joins TRBV2 to TRBJ1-1, with D uncertain. The length of the CDR3 is 13 residues. Germline V gene data show CDR1 as SNHLY and CDR2 as FYNNEI. V dropped 2 bases and J dropped 4 bases, with 8 bases sitting between them. The CDR3 DNA sequence: TGTGCCAGCAGTGAAAGGCGGGGCACTGAAGCTTTCTTT. Its protein is CASSERRGTEAFF.

The genes are TRBV11-3 and TRBJ2-7; 7 positions match TRBD1. The V gene's germline CDR1 is SGHNT and CDR2 YENEEA. The V and J ends lost 3 bases and 0 bases, in that order; junction bases with no gene match: 5. CDR3 size: 15 residues. This CDR3 reads CASSLVGTVSYEQYF. In DNA, the CDR3 is TGTGCCAGCAGCTTGGTTGGGACAGTCTCCTACGAGCAGTACTTC.

The chain combines TRBV9 with TRBJ1-2, with 8 bases fitting TRBD1. The CDR3 spans 16 residues. Unmatched junction bases numbered 6, after V lost 2 bases and J lost 0 bases. CDR1 and CDR2 (germline): SGDLS, YYNGEE. The CDR3 DNA follows: TGTGCCAGCAGCGTTCCTCGGGACAGGTCTAACTATGGCTACACCTTC. Protein sequence: CASSVPRDRSNYGYTF.

CDR3 in DNA: TGTGCCAGCAGCGCCCTGGGGGAGGGTTCATTAGAGACCCAGTACTTC. This translates into CASSALGEGSLETQYF. This chain uses TRBV5-6 with TRBJ2-5; 7 bases are shared with TRBD2. Germline lookup yields CDR1 SGHDT and CDR2 YYEEEE. V gave up 4 bases and J gave up 4 bases; unmatched junction bases: 13. There are 16 residues in the CDR3.

In this sample, this clone turned up once. The J gene is TRBJ1-3, the V gene TRBV3-1 (or the pseudogene TRBV3-2); D is unresolved. Germline CDR1 LGHDT, CDR2 YNNKEL (reference sequence). Trimming shortened V by 4 bases and J by 4 bases, and 8 bases separated the two germline ends. This CDR3 region has 13 residues. The DNA for the CDR3 is TGTGCCAGCAGCCGTGTTTCGGGAAACACCATATATTTT. Translation: CASSRVSGNTIYF.

The chain employs TRBV6-6 and TRBJ2-1; D could derive from TRBD1 or TRBD2 (6 bases each). Germline V lookup: CDR1 MNHNY, CDR2 SVGAGI (reference sequence). The V end lost 10 bases, the J end lost 7 bases, and 11 bases lay between the germline ends. CDR3 length equals 11 residues. This chain's CDR3 is CATTGANEQFF. CDR3 DNA sequence: TGTGCCACCACGGGGGCAAATGAGCAGTTCTTC.

The chain joins TRBV5-4 to TRBJ1-3; D gene unclear. V shed 2 bases and J shed 0 bases, with 9 bases lying between them. Germline V gives CDR1 SGHNT, CDR2 YYREEE (reference sequence). The CDR3 consists of 15 residues. The CDR3 DNA sequence: TGTGCCAGCAGCTTATCAGGCCCCTCTGGAAACACCATATATTTT. Its protein is CASSLSGPSGNTIYF.

This rearrangement joins TRBV12-3 or TRBV12-4 to TRBJ1-2; TRBD1 is a possible D gene (5 bases). The CDR3 contains 13 residues. Trimming took 6 bases from V and 8 from J, leaving 16 bases between them. CDR3 in DNA: TGTGCCAGCAGCCTTGGGCCCGGGGGAGGCTACACCTTC. Protein sequence: CASSLGPGGGYTF.

This clone was counted once. The chain couples TRBV19 to TRBJ1-5; 7 bases line up with TRBD1. The CDR3 is 16 amino acids. Germline loops: CDR1 LNHDA, CDR2 SQIVND (reference sequence). V was pared by 1 base and J by 7 bases, with 10 bases of the junction left unmatched. The CDR3 nucleotides are TGTGCCAGTAGTATAGGCCCAGGGGGGATCGGCCAGCCCCAGCATTTT. It encodes CASSIGPGGIGQPQHF.

J is TRBJ1-5 and V is TRBV19, with a weak D call TRBD1 (5 bases). CDR3 length: 16 residues. The V and J ends lost 1 base and 2 bases respectively, with 12 bases between them. In germline, CDR1 is LNHDA, CDR2 SQIVND (reference sequence). The CDR3 loop reads CASSIGGGAGNQPQHF. As DNA, the CDR3 is TGTGCCAGTAGTATAGGCGGGGGAGCCGGCAATCAGCCCCAGCATTTT.

V and J are TRBV4-2 and TRBJ2-7, with D tentatively TRBD1 (6 bases). The germline gives CDR1 LGHNA, CDR2 YNFKEQ. The CDR3 spans 18 residues. V was pared by 0 bases and J by 0 bases, with 18 bases between. This CDR3 is CASSQDRTGSATSYEQYF. Written as DNA, the CDR3 is TGTGCCAGCAGCCAAGATAGAACAGGGAGCGCTACCTCCTACGAGCAGTACTTC.

V gene TRBV5-5 combines with J gene TRBJ1-5; a possible D gene is TRBD1 (6 bases). CDR1 is SGHKS and CDR2 is YYEKEE in the germline V gene (reference sequence). With 3 bases removed from V and 6 bases from J, the gap between germline ends came to 13 bases. The CDR3 extends over 14 amino acids. CDR3 DNA: TGTGCCAGCAGCTGGGCCGGGGGCACTCAGCCCCAGCATTTT. The encoded protein is CASSWAGGTQPQHF.

The chain combines TRBV11-2 with TRBJ2-1; D might be TRBD2 (6 bases). The germline V gene has CDR1 SGHAT and CDR2 FQNNGV. Trimming stripped 5 bases from V and 3 bases from J, with 14 bases between. This CDR3 comprises 15 residues. As DNA, the CDR3 is TGTGCCAGCAGCCGCGACGGGGAGGACTACAATGAGCAGTTCTTC. It yields the protein CASSRDGEDYNEQFF.

J is TRBJ2-5 and V is TRBV30; D perhaps matches TRBD2 (6 bases). Germline values: CDR1 GTSNPN, CDR2 SVGIG (reference sequence). CDR3 length: 15 residues. Trimming stripped 0 bases from V and 2 bases from J, with 13 bases between. The CDR3 DNA sequence: TGTGCCTGGAGTGTGGAGGGATTCGGGCAAGAGACCCAGTACTTC. This codes for CAWSVEGFGQETQYF. Together with reference TRBV30 and TRBJ2-5, the CDR3 gives the full variable domain: SQTIHQWPATLVQPVGSPLSLECTVEGTSNPNLYWYRQAAGRGLQLLFYSVGIGQISSEVPQNLSASRPQDRQFILSSKKLLLSDSGFYLCAWSVEGFGQETQYFGPGTRLLVL.

This clone was seen a few times. The CDR3, as DNA: TGCGCCAGCAGCCAACGGGACGGGAACACTGAAGCTTTCTTT. This gives the protein CASSQRDGNTEAFF. The genes are TRBV5-1 and TRBJ1-1; D may be TRBD1 (5 bases). V gave up 4 bases and J gave up 1 base, with 11 bases separating them. The CDR3 spans 14 residues. The germline gives CDR1 SGHRS, CDR2 YFSETQ.

This chain connects TRBV7-9 to TRBJ2-7; 8 bases map to TRBD2. Germline loops: CDR1 SEHNR, CDR2 FQNEAQ (reference sequence). V lost 4 bases to trimming and J lost 0 bases; unmatched junction nucleotides: 8. The CDR3 has 16 amino acids. In nucleotides, the CDR3 is TGTGCCAGCAGCTCCGAGGGGGGACTAGACTCCTACGAGCAGTACTTC. The encoded protein is CASSSEGGLDSYEQYF.

V usage is TRBV18 and J usage is TRBJ1-2; 7 nucleotides line up with TRBD1. This CDR3 region has 13 residues. CDR1 is KGHSH, CDR2 LQKENI, per germline. V dropped 3 bases and J dropped 6; count of bases not matched to a gene: 4. The CDR3 here is CASSPTGRNGYTF. The DNA for the CDR3 is TGTGCCAGCTCACCGACAGGGCGAAATGGCTACACCTTC.

The rearrangement uses TRBV19 and TRBJ1-1; 7 bases are a match to TRBD1. Germline V gene lookup returns CDR1 LNHDA and CDR2 SQIVND (reference sequence). V trimming: 1 base; J trimming: 1 base; junction bases outside the gene matches: 3. This CDR3 region has 15 residues. CDR3 bases: TGTGCCAGTAGTATAGGGGACAGAAGGAACACTGAAGCTTTCTTT. Its translation: CASSIGDRRNTEAFF.

The chain links TRBV2 to TRBJ2-7, with D perhaps TRBD1 (5 bases). The germline gives CDR1 SNHLY, CDR2 FYNNEI. The CDR3 runs to 12 residues. Trimming left V 6 bases short and J 7 bases short, with 13 bases between. CDR3 coding DNA: TGTGCCAGCAGAACGACAGTTCGGGAGCAGTACTTC. Its translation is CASRTTVREQYF. Full variable domain (missing parts from reference TRBV2 and TRBJ2-7): EPEVTQTPSHQVTQMGQEVILRCVPISNHLYFYWYRQILGQKVEFLVSFYNNEISEKSEIFDDQFSVERPDGSNFTLKIRSTKLEDSAMYFCASRTTVREQYFGPGTRLTVT.

The chain employs TRBV6-1 and TRBJ2-7; the D is unclear. The CDR3 loop spans 11 amino acids. The germline V gene encodes CDR1 MNHNS and CDR2 SASEGT. The ends were cut back, 3 bases at V and 3 bases at J, with 3 bases in the middle. The CDR3 protein is CASSDGYEQYF. In nucleotides, the CDR3 is TGTGCCAGCAGTGACGGCTACGAGCAGTACTTC.

This chain connects TRBV12-3 or TRBV12-4 to TRBJ1-5, with 7 bases identical to TRBD1. This CDR3 region has 13 residues. Losses at the gene ends were 4 bases for V and 5 bases for J; bases not matched to a gene: 2. In DNA, the CDR3 is TGTGCCAGCAGTTGGCAGGGGGATCAGCCCCAGCATTTT. Its translation is CASSWQGDQPQHF.